This TCR beta chain was sequenced for a study of blood T cells in healthy people across ages. Whole-study findings and limits: The donors' CMV status was not determined, possibly confounding changes in expanded clonotypes.

CDR1 is SGHTA, CDR2 FQGTGA, per germline. V lost 4 bases, J lost 7 bases, and 14 bases lay in between. CDR3 length: 13 amino acids. Combining a sample-barcoded 5' primer with a J-beta primer mix, a second PCR ran for 7 to 11 cycles. TCRdb reprocessed the 5' RACE reads with MiXCR, giving one entry per CDR3 protein. The data hold 1.5 million to 2 million distinct CDR3 sequences, with 28% observed a single time. This clonotype was seen at least ten times. Its matching antigen is unknown. This clonotype was sampled from a woman in her twenties or thirties in good health. The chain links TRBV7-3 to TRBJ2-7; D assignment may be TRBD1 or TRBD2 (5 bases each). The specimen sequenced was blood. Here the CDR3 reads CASSSRGSREQYF. CDR3 in DNA: TGTGCCAGCAGCTCCCGGGGCTCTAGGGAGCAGTACTTC.